This TCR beta chain was retrieved from a study of beta chain features in type 1 diabetes. Findings of the study overall: Moderate yet significant TCRB CDR3 shortening was seen in Type 1 diabetes patients in all four CD4+ subsets. An over-representation of cells with high TCR expression could result from cDNA sequencing.

Since all of the isolated RNA was reverse transcribed, expressed TCRB transcripts were what got sequenced. Profiled with immunoSEQ multiplex PCR; TCRdb holds only in-frame clones, not every one. The data hold about 300,000 clones, with roughly 14% observed a single time. Trimming took off 5 bases at V and 6 bases at J, with 19 bases between the two ends. Germline CDR1 and CDR2: SEHNR and FQNEAQ (reference sequence). The CDR3 has 16 amino acids. This clone has only a few counts. Its antigen is as yet unknown. Sequenced: naive CD4+ T cells from blood. The receptor's source is a woman aged 18-29 years with type 1 diabetes. This sequence joins TRBV7-9 and TRBJ2-2; tentatively, D is TRBD2 (6 bases). For the CDR3, the DNA is TGTGCCAGCAGCCCCAGAACGGGACTGGGGCCCGGGGAGCTGTTTTTT. It yields the protein CASSPRTGLGPGELFF.